This is a list of T cell receptor beta chains from one sample in a study of T cell responses to AZD1222 COVID-19 vaccine. Libraries were prepared by immunoSEQ multiplex PCR; TCRdb keeps only in-frame clonotypes and omits some of them. The sample has over 75,000 clones, 85% to 90% seen once. The material sequenced was peripheral blood, taken 28 days after the second AZD1222 dose. These receptors were taken from an adult who received the AZD1222 COVID-19 vaccine. Each CDR3 is given with its conserved first and last residue. Fields, in order: J gene, D gene, CDR3 length, V gene, CDR3 protein. The D gene is left open where the match is weak.

j_gene: TRBJ1-6
d_gene: .
len: 14
v_gene: TRBV7-3
CDR3aa: CASRPGTHNSPLHF

j_gene: TRBJ2-2
d_gene: .
len: 11
v_gene: TRBV7-9
CDR3aa: CASSPYGELFF

j_gene: TRBJ1-4
d_gene: .
len: 20
v_gene: TRBV30
CDR3aa: CAWSQPSRTRRIVANEKLFF

j_gene: TRBJ2-2
d_gene: .
len: 14
v_gene: TRBV3-1/TRBV3-2
CDR3aa: CASSQDPGTGELFF

j_gene: TRBJ1-2
d_gene: .
len: 16
v_gene: TRBV18
CDR3aa: CASSPEDSVPLSGYTF

j_gene: TRBJ1-5
d_gene: .
len: 17
v_gene: TRBV21-1
CDR3aa: CASSKGAGGYSNQPQHF

j_gene: TRBJ1-2
d_gene: .
len: 14
v_gene: TRBV6-6
CDR3aa: CASRSGGMAYGYTF

j_gene: TRBJ1-5
d_gene: .
len: 13
v_gene: TRBV30
CDR3aa: CAWSKGEGQPQHF

j_gene: TRBJ1-1
d_gene: TRBD1
len: 13
v_gene: TRBV5-5
CDR3aa: CASSSPDRNEAFF

j_gene: TRBJ1-1
d_gene: TRBD1
len: 13
v_gene: TRBV19
CDR3aa: CASAGQLNTEAFF

j_gene: TRBJ1-2
d_gene: TRBD1
len: 15
v_gene: TRBV19
CDR3aa: CASSGRGTGNYGYTF

j_gene: TRBJ1-5
d_gene: .
len: 15
v_gene: TRBV11-2
CDR3aa: CASSLVAGPNQPQHF

j_gene: TRBJ2-2
d_gene: .
len: 15
v_gene: TRBV18
CDR3aa: CASSPELANTGELFF

j_gene: TRBJ2-4
d_gene: .
len: 16
v_gene: TRBV6-5
CDR3aa: CASSYSGLAAKNIQYF

j_gene: TRBJ1-1
d_gene: TRBD1
len: 14
v_gene: TRBV10-3
CDR3aa: CAISVFRGLTEAFF

j_gene: TRBJ1-4
d_gene: .
len: 12
v_gene: TRBV5-1
CDR3aa: CASRFGRGELFF

j_gene: TRBJ1-1
d_gene: .
len: 12
v_gene: TRBV24-1
CDR3aa: CATSDFGTEAFF

j_gene: TRBJ2-4
d_gene: .
len: 14
v_gene: TRBV10-3
CDR3aa: CAISEGLAKNIQYF

j_gene: TRBJ2-7
d_gene: .
len: 14
v_gene: TRBV10-3
CDR3aa: CAISEGLITYEQYF

j_gene: TRBJ1-1
d_gene: .
len: 15
v_gene: TRBV6-5
CDR3aa: CASSYSNSMNTEAFF

j_gene: TRBJ1-4
d_gene: .
len: 17
v_gene: TRBV3-1/TRBV3-2
CDR3aa: CASSQYSSGQTNEKLFF

j_gene: TRBJ2-5
d_gene: .
len: 17
v_gene: TRBV5-1
CDR3aa: CASSLAGSTGLIVTQYF

j_gene: TRBJ1-3
d_gene: .
len: 13
v_gene: TRBV30
CDR3aa: CASEEEAGNTIYF

j_gene: TRBJ1-4
d_gene: .
len: 14
v_gene: TRBV28
CDR3aa: CASSLLRTNEKLFF

j_gene: TRBJ2-5
d_gene: .
len: 16
v_gene: TRBV1
CDR3aa: CTSSQDGAGEEETQYF

j_gene: TRBJ1-1
d_gene: .
len: 15
v_gene: TRBV3-1/TRBV3-2
CDR3aa: CASSQDRQGGTEAFF

j_gene: TRBJ1-1
d_gene: .
len: 16
v_gene: TRBV5-1
CDR3aa: CASSLGQLAVNTEAFF

j_gene: TRBJ2-5
d_gene: .
len: 14
v_gene: TRBV29-1
CDR3aa: CSGSLLARKETQYF

j_gene: TRBJ1-4
d_gene: .
len: 12
v_gene: TRBV27
CDR3aa: CASSPTRVDLFF

j_gene: TRBJ1-1
d_gene: .
len: 11
v_gene: TRBV20-1
CDR3aa: CSARHRPEAFF

j_gene: TRBJ1-2
d_gene: .
len: 13
v_gene: TRBV3-1/TRBV3-2
CDR3aa: CASSQVWWEGYTF

j_gene: TRBJ2-4
d_gene: TRBD2
len: 19
v_gene: TRBV19
CDR3aa: CAKEQNLSSGGVAKNIQYF

j_gene: TRBJ1-3
d_gene: TRBD1
len: 15
v_gene: TRBV4-1
CDR3aa: CASSQADRDGNTIYF

j_gene: TRBJ2-5
d_gene: TRBD2
len: 17
v_gene: TRBV7-2
CDR3aa: CASSQTHGGAGGETQYF

j_gene: TRBJ1-1
d_gene: .
len: 13
v_gene: TRBV2
CDR3aa: CASSRDWGTEAFF

j_gene: TRBJ2-1
d_gene: TRBD2
len: 14
v_gene: TRBV11-2
CDR3aa: CASRTSGGADEQFF

j_gene: TRBJ2-2
d_gene: .
len: 12
v_gene: TRBV7-9
CDR3aa: CASSLDHGELFF

j_gene: TRBJ2-5
d_gene: .
len: 17
v_gene: TRBV21-1
CDR3aa: CASLGTSGTLPEETQYF

j_gene: TRBJ2-5
d_gene: TRBD2
len: 15
v_gene: TRBV5-1
CDR3aa: CASSLLTSGRETQYF

j_gene: TRBJ2-7
d_gene: .
len: 14
v_gene: TRBV3-1/TRBV3-2
CDR3aa: CASSLGTVAYEQYF

j_gene: TRBJ1-5
d_gene: .
len: 15
v_gene: TRBV5-1
CDR3aa: CASSLDSAGDQPQHF

j_gene: TRBJ1-3
d_gene: .
len: 20
v_gene: TRBV11-3
CDR3aa: CASSLDPRLGLTFSGNTIYF

j_gene: TRBJ2-1
d_gene: TRBD1
len: 12
v_gene: TRBV2
CDR3aa: CASLTGVNEQFF

j_gene: TRBJ2-3
d_gene: .
len: 13
v_gene: TRBV10-3
CDR3aa: CAISESDTDTQYF